One sample yielded the 12 T cell receptor beta chains listed below, sequenced in a study of T cells after yellow fever vaccination. TCRdb independently ran MiXCR on the 5' RACE reads; one entry per CDR3 protein. The data contain approximately 93,000 distinct CDR3 sequences, around 5.8% of them singletons. The sample consisted of CD8+ T cells sorted from PBMCs, taken 10 days after the yellow fever booster vaccination. These TCRs come from a man aged 18 to 29 who received the YFV17D yellow fever vaccine.

The sample holds a few counts of this clonotype. The V gene is TRBV28, the J gene TRBJ2-1; D is ambiguous. V was trimmed by 2 bases and J by 10 bases, leaving 12 bases between them. The CDR3 sequence is 13 residues long. Per the germline V gene, CDR1 is MDHEN and CDR2 is SYDVKM. Here the CDR3 reads CASSLDFAREQFF. Here the CDR3 DNA reads TGTGCCAGCAGTTTAGATTTCGCGAGGGAGCAGTTCTTC.

The V and J genes are TRBV7-9 and TRBJ1-6; D ambiguous. The CDR3 sequence is 17 residues long. The V end was cut by 3 bases, the J end by 6 bases, with 18 bases between. Germline V gene data show CDR1 as SEHNR and CDR2 as FQNEAQ (reference sequence). For the CDR3, the DNA is TGTGCCAGCAGCTTCCCCACCCCAGTGGTCGGTAATTCACCCCTCCACTTT. Residues: CASSFPTPVVGNSPLHF.

This clonotype was observed a handful of times. The V call is TRBV12-3 or TRBV12-4, the J call TRBJ1-2; possible D gene TRBD1, 5 bases. The CDR3 spans 15 residues. The V end was cut by 7 bases, the J end by 6 bases, with 21 bases between. The CDR3 protein is CASTHLRGVMDGYTF. CDR3 DNA: TGTGCCAGCACCCACCTTAGAGGGGTGATGGATGGCTACACCTTC.

This clonotype was detected a few times. This chain links TRBV30 with TRBJ1-3; 8 nucleotides align to TRBD1. The CDR3 length is 19 residues. The V gene's germline CDR1 is GTSNPN and CDR2 SVGIG (reference sequence). Trimming removed 3 bases from V and 1 base from J; junction bases left unmatched: 17. The CDR3 sequence: CAWSPLEQGAKKSGNTIYF. CDR3 bases: TGTGCCTGGAGCCCACTCGAGCAGGGGGCGAAGAAGTCTGGAAACACCATATATTTT.

Here the CDR3 reads CASSHQTPFTDTQYF. The CDR3 bases are TGCGCCAGCAGCCACCAGACACCATTCACAGATACGCAGTATTTT. V and J are TRBV4-1 and TRBJ2-3; D remains unclear. Trimming cost V 3 bases and J 2 bases, with 12 bases left between them. The CDR3 is made up of 15 amino acids. The germline V gene encodes CDR1 MGHRA and CDR2 YSYEKL.

This clonotype came up a few times. V and J are TRBV7-6 and TRBJ2-1; tentatively, D is TRBD1 or TRBD2 (6 bases each). The CDR3 runs 14 residues. Germline V gene data show CDR1 as SGHVS and CDR2 as FNYEAQ. Trimming left V 4 bases short and J 5 bases short, with 12 bases between. CDR3: CASSSGAGDNEQFF. The CDR3 DNA follows: TGTGCCAGCAGCTCGGGGGCCGGGGACAATGAGCAGTTCTTC. The whole variable domain, remainder taken from reference TRBV7-6 and TRBJ2-1, is GAGVSQSPRYKVTKRGQDVALRCDPISGHVSLYWYRQALGQGPEFLTYFNYEAQQDKSGLPNDRFSAERPEGSISTLTIQRTEQRDSAMYRCASSSGAGDNEQFFGPGTRLTVL.

This clonotype was seen a few times. The rearrangement uses TRBV18 and TRBJ2-3; TRBD1 aligns across 9 bases. Germline CDR1 KGHSH, CDR2 LQKENI. V shed 1 base and J 4 bases; nucleotides not matched to a gene: 3. The CDR3 is 15 amino acids. The CDR3 DNA is TGTGCCAGCTCACCACGGGACAGGGTTCCAGATACGCAGTATTTT. It encodes CASSPRDRVPDTQYF.

This clonotype turned up a few times. The chain recombines TRBV9 with TRBJ2-6; D might be TRBD1 or TRBD2, each matching 5 bases. Germline assignment: CDR1 SGDLS and CDR2 YYNGEE. The CDR3 length is 17 residues. The germline V and J ends were trimmed by 5 bases and 2 bases, with 17 bases remaining between them. The CDR3 nucleotides are TGTGCCAGCAGGGGATGGGACCGCTTTGCTGGGGCCAACGTCCTGACTTTC. Protein: CASRGWDRFAGANVLTF.

This clonotype was observed a handful of times. The V gene is TRBV27, the J gene TRBJ2-2; a possible D gene is TRBD2 (6 bases). The CDR3 consists of 14 residues. With 7 bases removed from V and 0 bases from J, the gap between germline ends came to 9 bases. Germline V gene data show CDR1 as MNHEY and CDR2 as SMNVEV (reference sequence). The CDR3 DNA reads as TGTGCCAGCACCCGGGACTCGAACACCGGGGAGCTGTTTTTT. This translates into CASTRDSNTGELFF.

This clonotype was observed a handful of times. CDR3 sequence (DNA): TGCGCCAGCAGCTTGGGGTCAGGGAGCTCCTACGAGCAGTACGTC. Protein: CASSLGSGSSYEQYV. The genes are TRBV5-1 and TRBJ2-7, with D perhaps matching TRBD1 or TRBD2 (5 bases each). Germline assignment: CDR1 SGHRS and CDR2 YFSETQ. V gave up 0 bases and J gave up 0 bases, with 10 bases separating them. CDR3 length equals 15 residues.

Ten or more counts support this clonotype. The chain recombines TRBV21-1 with TRBJ2-7. TRBV21-1 is assigned pseudogene status. CDR3 size: 14 residues. This chain's CDR3 is CASSTIEHSYEQYV. CDR3 coding DNA: TGTGCCAGCAGCACGATAGAGCACTCCTACGAGCAGTACGTC.

A remark on this clonotype: The junction departs from the called germline gene at one end, perhaps through a read error. This chain connects TRBV4-3 to TRBJ2-7; D is possibly TRBD1 (5 bases). Germline V CDR1 and CDR2: LGHNA, YSLEER. The CDR3 contains 15 residues. CDR3 nucleotide sequence: TGCTCCAGCAGCTCCGGACAAGCAGGAGTCTACGAGCAGTACTTC. Residues: CSSSSGQAGVYEQYF.